Listed below are T cell receptor beta chains from one sample, sequenced in a study of metastatic and nonmetastatic thyroid tumors. MiXCR reprocessed the PCR reads for TCRdb. The sample records about 22,000 clones, 15% to 20% being singletons. Sequences were obtained from adjacent normal tissue. These TCRs come from a male donor with papillary thyroid cancer or a benign thyroid nodule (not recorded which). Some clones in this sample may be carry-over from other donors' samples. The conserved cysteine and the conserved F or W are not part of the CDR3 here.

j_call | v_call | cdr3_aa
TRBJ1-1 | TRBV19 | ASSTGQGMNTEAF
TRBJ1-5 | TRBV4-1 | ASSQSRERTQH
TRBJ2-3 | TRBV3-1 | ASSLGTAVLDTQY
TRBJ2-1 | TRBV4-2 | ASSQPGVAAVGSYNEQF
TRBJ2-2 | TRBV2 | ASSAPQRAWELL
TRBJ1-4 | TRBV5-5 | ASSFGRGEKLF
TRBJ1-1 | TRBV4-1 | ASSQVSEGETEAF
TRBJ2-1 | TRBV6-6 | ASRFRLSGRVGNEQF
TRBJ2-1 | TRBV11-1 | ASSLPAGGTPGYNEQF
TRBJ1-6 | TRBV6-2/TRBV6-3 | ASLLTGTGNSPLH
TRBJ2-3 | TRBV7-3 | ASSLYGGHSDTQY
TRBJ2-1 | TRBV7-2 | ASSPMEREGKNEQF
TRBJ2-2 | TRBV10-2 | ASMWGSVPGELF
TRBJ1-4 | TRBV10-3 | AISPYRGADEELF
TRBJ1-4 | TRBV5-6 | ASSMATNEKLF
TRBJ2-7 | TRBV12-5 | ASAEGGRTYEQY
TRBJ2-2 | TRBV5-1 | ASIRGGPGEPF
TRBJ2-1 | TRBV28 | ASSLVLAGGPGDEQF
TRBJ1-6 | TRBV5-1 | ASSLAESRRSINSPLH
TRBJ1-3 | TRBV4-3 | ASSQDLVRGNTIY
TRBJ1-2 | TRBV7-9 | ASSNDIGVRGGYT
TRBJ2-7 | TRBV6-4 | ASTWGTMTGANEQY
TRBJ1-5 | TRBV9 | ASSVGGFNQPQH
TRBJ2-7 | TRBV19 | ASSIAGTSYEQY